This T cell receptor beta chain is from a study of glioma-infiltrating T cells after dendritic cell vaccination. Across the study: Dendritic cell vaccination trial patients had either newly diagnosed or recurrent glioblastoma.

Sequencing used immunoSEQ multiplex PCR; TCRdb keeps in-frame clones, though not all of them. The profile shows around 92,000 clones, approximately 80% of them singletons. The CDR3 spans 13 residues. CDR1 is SGHAT, CDR2 FQNNGV, per germline. Trimming shortened V by 3 bases and J by 3 bases, and 9 bases separated the two germline ends. Time point noted: after dendritic cell vaccination, including at tumor progression/relapse. This receptor was identified in a human donor with glioblastoma. The sequences come from blood, collected after dendritic cell vaccination. This chain connects TRBV11-2 to TRBJ2-7, with D maybe TRBD2 (6 bases). The CDR3 nucleotides read TGTGCCAGCAGCTTCGTGGGGGGCTACGAGCAGTACTTC. It translates to CASSFVGGYEQYF. The complete variable domain, with remaining parts taken from reference TRBV11-2 and TRBJ2-7, reads EAGVAQSPRYKIIEKRQSVAFWCNPISGHATLYWYQQILGQGPKLLIQFQNNGVVDDSQLPKDRFSAERLKGVDSTLKIQPAKLEDSAVYLCASSFVGGYEQYFGPGTRLTVT.